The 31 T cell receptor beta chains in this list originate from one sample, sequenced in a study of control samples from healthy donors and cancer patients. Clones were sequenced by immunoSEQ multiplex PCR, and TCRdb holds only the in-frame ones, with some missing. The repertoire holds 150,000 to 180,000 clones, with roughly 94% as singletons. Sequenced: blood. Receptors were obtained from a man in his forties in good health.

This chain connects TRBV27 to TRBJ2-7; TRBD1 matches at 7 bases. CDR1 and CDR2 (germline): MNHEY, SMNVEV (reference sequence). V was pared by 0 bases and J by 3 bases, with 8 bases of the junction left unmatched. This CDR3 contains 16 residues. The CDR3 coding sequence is TGTGCCAGCAGTTTATCGAGGGGGACAGTGGACTACGAGCAGTACTTC. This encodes CASSLSRGTVDYEQYF.

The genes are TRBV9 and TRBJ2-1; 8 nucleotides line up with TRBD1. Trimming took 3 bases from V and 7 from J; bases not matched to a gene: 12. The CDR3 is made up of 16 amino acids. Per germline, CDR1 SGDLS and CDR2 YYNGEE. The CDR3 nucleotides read TGTGCCAGCAGCGAGGGGACAGGCGAAAAGACAAATGAGCAGTTCTTC. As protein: CASSEGTGEKTNEQFF.

CDR3 amino acids: CASSMRGEQFF. CDR3 DNA: TGTGCCAGCAGTATGCGGGGCGAGCAGTTCTTC. The chain combines TRBV12-3 or TRBV12-4 with TRBJ2-1; possibly TRBD2 for D (6 bases). V lost 5 bases to trimming and J lost 10 bases, with 9 bases between them. CDR3 size: 11 residues.

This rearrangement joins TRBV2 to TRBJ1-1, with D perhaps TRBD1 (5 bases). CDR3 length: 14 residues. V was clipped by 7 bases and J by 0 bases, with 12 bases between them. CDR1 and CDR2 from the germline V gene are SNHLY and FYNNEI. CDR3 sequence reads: CASTKGSLNTEAFF. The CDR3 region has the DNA TGTGCCAGCACCAAGGGGAGTTTGAACACTGAAGCTTTCTTT.

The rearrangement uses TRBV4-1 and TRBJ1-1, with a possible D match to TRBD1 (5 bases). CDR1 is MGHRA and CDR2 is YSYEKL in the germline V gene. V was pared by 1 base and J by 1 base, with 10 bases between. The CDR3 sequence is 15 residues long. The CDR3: CASSQVGGSNTEAFF. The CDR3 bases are TGCGCCAGCAGCCAAGTGGGGGGTTCGAACACTGAAGCTTTCTTT.

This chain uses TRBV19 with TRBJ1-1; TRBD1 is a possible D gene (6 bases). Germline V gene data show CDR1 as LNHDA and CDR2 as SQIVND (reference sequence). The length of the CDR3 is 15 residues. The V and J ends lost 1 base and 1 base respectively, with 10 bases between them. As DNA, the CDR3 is TGTGCCAGTAGTATAGGGACAGAACAGAACACTGAAGCTTTCTTT. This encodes CASSIGTEQNTEAFF.

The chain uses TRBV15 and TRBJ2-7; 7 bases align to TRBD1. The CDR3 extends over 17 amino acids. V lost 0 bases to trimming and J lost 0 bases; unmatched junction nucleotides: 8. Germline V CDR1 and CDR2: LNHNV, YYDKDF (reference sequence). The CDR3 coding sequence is TGTGCCACCAGCAGAGAGGATGAGACAGGGTCCTCCTACGAGCAGTACTTC. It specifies CATSREDETGSSYEQYF.

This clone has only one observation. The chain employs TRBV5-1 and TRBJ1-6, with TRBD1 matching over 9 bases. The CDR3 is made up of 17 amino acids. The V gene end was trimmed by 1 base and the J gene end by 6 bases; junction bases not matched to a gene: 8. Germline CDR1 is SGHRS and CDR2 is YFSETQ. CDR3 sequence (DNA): TGCGCCAGCAGCTTGTACGAGACAGGGGGTGGTAATTCACCCCTCCACTTT. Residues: CASSLYETGGGNSPLHF.

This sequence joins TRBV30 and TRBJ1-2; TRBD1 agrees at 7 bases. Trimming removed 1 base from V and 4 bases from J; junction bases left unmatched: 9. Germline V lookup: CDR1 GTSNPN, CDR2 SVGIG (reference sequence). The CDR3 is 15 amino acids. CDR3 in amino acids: CAWSANQGQFYGYTF. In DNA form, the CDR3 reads TGTGCCTGGAGTGCCAACCAGGGACAGTTCTATGGCTACACCTTC.

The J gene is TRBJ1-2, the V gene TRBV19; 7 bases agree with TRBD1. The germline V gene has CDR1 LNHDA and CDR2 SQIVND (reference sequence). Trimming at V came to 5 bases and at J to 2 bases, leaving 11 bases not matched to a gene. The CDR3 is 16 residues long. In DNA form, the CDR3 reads TGTGCCAGTAGTCGGACAGGCGGAATCCAAAACTATGGCTACACCTTC. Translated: CASSRTGGIQNYGYTF.

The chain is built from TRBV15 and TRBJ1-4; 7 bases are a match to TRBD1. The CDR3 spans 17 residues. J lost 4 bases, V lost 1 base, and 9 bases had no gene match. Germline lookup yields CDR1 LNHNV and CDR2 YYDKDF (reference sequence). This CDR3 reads CATSRGRTGRYNEKLFF. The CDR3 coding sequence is TGTGCCACCAGCAGAGGCCGGACAGGCCGCTATAATGAAAAACTGTTTTTT.

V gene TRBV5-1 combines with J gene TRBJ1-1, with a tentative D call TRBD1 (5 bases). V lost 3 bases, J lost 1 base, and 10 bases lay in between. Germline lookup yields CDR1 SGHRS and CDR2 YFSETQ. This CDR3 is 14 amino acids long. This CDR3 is CASSWQGGNTEAFF. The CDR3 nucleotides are TGCGCCAGCAGCTGGCAGGGAGGGAACACTGAAGCTTTCTTT. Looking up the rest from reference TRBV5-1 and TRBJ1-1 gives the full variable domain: KAGVTQTPRYLIKTRGQQVTLSCSPISGHRSVSWYQQTPGQGLQFLFEYFSETQRNKGNFPGRFSGRQFSNSRSEMNVSTLELGDSALYLCASSWQGGNTEAFFGQGTRLTVV.

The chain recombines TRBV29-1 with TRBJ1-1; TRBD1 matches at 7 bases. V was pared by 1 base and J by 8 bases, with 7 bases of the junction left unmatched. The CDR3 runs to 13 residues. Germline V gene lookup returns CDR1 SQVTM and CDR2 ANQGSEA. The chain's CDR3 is CSVEVGGGMEAFF. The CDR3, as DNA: TGCAGCGTTGAAGTGGGAGGGGGCATGGAAGCTTTCTTT.

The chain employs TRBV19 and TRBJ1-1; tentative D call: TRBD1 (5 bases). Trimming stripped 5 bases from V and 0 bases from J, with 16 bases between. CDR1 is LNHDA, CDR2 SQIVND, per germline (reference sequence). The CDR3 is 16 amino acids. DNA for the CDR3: TGTGCCAGTAGTCCCGGGAGGGGATCTTTGAACACTGAAGCTTTCTTT. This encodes CASSPGRGSLNTEAFF.

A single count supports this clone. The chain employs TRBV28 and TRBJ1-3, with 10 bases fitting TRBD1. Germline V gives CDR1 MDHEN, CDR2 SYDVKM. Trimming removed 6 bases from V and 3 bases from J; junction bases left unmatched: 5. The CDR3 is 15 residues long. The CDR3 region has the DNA TGTGCCAGCAGGCGGACAGGGGGGGTTGGAAACACCATATATTTT. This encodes CASRRTGGVGNTIYF.

The DNA for the CDR3 is TGTGCCAGCAGCTCCGAGGGCAGGACTCTTCGTACGCAGTATTTT. Its translation: CASSSEGRTLRTQYF. The chain uses TRBV7-2 and TRBJ2-3; possible D gene TRBD2, 5 bases. Trimming cost V 4 bases and J 8 bases, with 19 bases left between them. CDR1 is SGHTA, CDR2 FQGNSA, per germline. This CDR3 is built from 15 residues. Full variable domain (missing parts from reference TRBV7-2 and TRBJ2-3): GAGVSQSPSNKVTEKGKDVELRCDPISGHTALYWYRQSLGQGLEFLIYFQGNSAPDKSGLPSDRFSAERTGGSVSTLTIQRTQQEDSAVYLCASSSEGRTLRTQYFGPGTRLTVL.

The CDR3 sequence: CASNYGGVVQTQYF. The CDR3 DNA is TGTGCCAGCAATTATGGAGGGGTCGTACAGACCCAGTACTTC. This chain uses TRBV3-1 (or the pseudogene TRBV3-2) with TRBJ2-5, with D perhaps TRBD2 (6 bases). The germline V gene has CDR1 LGHDT and CDR2 YNNKEL (reference sequence). The V end lost 7 bases, the J end lost 6 bases, and 18 bases lay between the germline ends. The CDR3 is 14 residues long.

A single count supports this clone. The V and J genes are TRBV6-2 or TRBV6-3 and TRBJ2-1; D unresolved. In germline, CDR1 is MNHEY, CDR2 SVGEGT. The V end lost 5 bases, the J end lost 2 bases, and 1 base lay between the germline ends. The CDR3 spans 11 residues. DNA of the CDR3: TGTGCCAGCAGTCCCTACAATGAGCAGTTCTTC. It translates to CASSPYNEQFF.

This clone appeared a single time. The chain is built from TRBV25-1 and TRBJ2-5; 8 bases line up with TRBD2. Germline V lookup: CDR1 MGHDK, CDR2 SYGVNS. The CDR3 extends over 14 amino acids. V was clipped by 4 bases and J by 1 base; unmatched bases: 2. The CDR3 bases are TGTGCCAGCAGTGTCGGGGGGGCCCAAGAGACCCAGTACTTC. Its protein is CASSVGGAQETQYF. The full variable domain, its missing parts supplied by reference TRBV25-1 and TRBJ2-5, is EADIYQTPRYLVIGTGKKITLECSQTMGHDKMYWYQQDPGMELHLIHYSYGVNSTEKGDLSSESTVSRIRTEHFPLTLESARPSHTSQYLCASSVGGAQETQYFGPGTRLLVL.

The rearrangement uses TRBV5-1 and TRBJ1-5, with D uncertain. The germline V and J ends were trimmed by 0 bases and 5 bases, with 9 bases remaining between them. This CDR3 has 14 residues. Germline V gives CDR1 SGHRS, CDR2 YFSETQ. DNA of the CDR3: TGCGCCAGCAGCTTGGAAGGTGGGGATCAGCCCCAGCATTTT. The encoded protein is CASSLEGGDQPQHF.

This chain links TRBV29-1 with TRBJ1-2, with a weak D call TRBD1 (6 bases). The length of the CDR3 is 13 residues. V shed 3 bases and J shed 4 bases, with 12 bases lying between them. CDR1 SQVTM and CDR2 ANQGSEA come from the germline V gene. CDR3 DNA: TGCAGCGTTGATTCAGGGGTGGCCTATGGCTACACCTTC. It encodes CSVDSGVAYGYTF.

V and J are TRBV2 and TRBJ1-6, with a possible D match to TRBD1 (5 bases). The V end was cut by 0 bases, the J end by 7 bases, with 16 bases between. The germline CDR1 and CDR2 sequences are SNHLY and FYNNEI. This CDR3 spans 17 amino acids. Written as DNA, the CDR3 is TGTGCCAGCAGTGAAGCCGCATACGAGACAGTGAATTCACCCCTCCACTTT. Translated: CASSEAAYETVNSPLHF.

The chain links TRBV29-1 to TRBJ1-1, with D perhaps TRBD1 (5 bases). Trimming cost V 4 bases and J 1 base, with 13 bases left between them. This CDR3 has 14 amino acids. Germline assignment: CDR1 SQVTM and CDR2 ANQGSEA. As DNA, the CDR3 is TGCAGCGTTGGGTGGGACGGACCGAACACTGAAGCTTTCTTT. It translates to CSVGWDGPNTEAFF.

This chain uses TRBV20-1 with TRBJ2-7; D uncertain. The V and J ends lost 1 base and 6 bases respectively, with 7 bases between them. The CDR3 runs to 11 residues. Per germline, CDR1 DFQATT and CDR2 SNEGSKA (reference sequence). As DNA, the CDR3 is TGCAGTGCTAGAGCCGGGCTCGAGCAGTACTTC. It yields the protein CSARAGLEQYF.

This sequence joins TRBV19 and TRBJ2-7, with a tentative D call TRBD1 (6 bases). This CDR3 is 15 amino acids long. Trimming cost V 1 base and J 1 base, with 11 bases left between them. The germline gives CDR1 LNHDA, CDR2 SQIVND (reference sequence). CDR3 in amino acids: CASSIGGTSSYEQYF. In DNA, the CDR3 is TGTGCCAGTAGTATAGGAGGGACATCGTCCTACGAGCAGTACTTC.

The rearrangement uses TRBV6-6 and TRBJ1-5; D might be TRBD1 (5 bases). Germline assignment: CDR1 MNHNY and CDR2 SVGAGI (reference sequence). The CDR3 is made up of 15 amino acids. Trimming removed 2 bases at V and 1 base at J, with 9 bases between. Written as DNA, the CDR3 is TGTGCCAGCAGTTACGGTGGGGCGAGCAATCAGCCCCAGCATTTT. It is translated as CASSYGGASNQPQHF.

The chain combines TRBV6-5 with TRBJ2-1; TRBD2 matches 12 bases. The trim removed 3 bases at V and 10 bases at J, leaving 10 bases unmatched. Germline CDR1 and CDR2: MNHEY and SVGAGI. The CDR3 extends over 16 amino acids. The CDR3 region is CASSYTLAGGREEQFF. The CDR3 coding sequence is TGTGCCAGCAGTTATACGCTAGCGGGGGGGCGGGAGGAGCAGTTCTTC.

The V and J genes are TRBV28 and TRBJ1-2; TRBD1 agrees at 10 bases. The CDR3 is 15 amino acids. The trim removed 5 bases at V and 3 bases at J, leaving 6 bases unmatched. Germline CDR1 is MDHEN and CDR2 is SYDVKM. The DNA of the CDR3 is TGTGCCAGCAGTATCCCGACAGGGGGCGACTATGGCTACACCTTC. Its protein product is CASSIPTGGDYGYTF.

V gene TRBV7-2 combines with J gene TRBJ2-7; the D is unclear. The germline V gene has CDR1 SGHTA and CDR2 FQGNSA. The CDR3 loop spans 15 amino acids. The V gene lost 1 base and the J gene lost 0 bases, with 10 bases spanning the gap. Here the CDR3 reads CASSLVSQTSYEQYF. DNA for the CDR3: TGTGCCAGCAGCTTAGTTTCACAGACCTCCTACGAGCAGTACTTC. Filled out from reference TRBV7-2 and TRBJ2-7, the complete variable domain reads GAGVSQSPSNKVTEKGKDVELRCDPISGHTALYWYRQSLGQGLEFLIYFQGNSAPDKSGLPSDRFSAERTGGSVSTLTIQRTQQEDSAVYLCASSLVSQTSYEQYFGPGTRLTVT.

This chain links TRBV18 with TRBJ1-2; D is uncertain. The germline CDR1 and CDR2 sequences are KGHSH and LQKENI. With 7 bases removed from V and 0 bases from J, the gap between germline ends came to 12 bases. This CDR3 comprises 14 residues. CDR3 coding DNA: TGTGCCAGCTGCGCACAAGGGTCTAACTATGGCTACACCTTC. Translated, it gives CASCAQGSNYGYTF. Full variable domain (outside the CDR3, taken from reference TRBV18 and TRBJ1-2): NAGVMQNPRHLVRRRGQEARLRCSPMKGHSHVYWYRQLPEEGLKFMVYLQKENIIDESGMPKERFSAEFPKEGPSILRIQQVVRGDSAAYFCASCAQGSNYGYTFGSGTRLTVV.

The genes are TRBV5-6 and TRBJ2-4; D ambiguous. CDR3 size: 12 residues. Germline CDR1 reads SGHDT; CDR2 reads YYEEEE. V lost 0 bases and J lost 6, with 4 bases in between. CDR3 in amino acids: CASSLGGNIQYF. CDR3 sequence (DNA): TGTGCCAGCAGCTTGGGGGGAAACATTCAGTACTTC.